The 11 T cell receptor beta chains in this list originate from one sample, sequenced in a study of control samples from healthy donors and cancer patients. TCRdb's copy holds only in-frame clones and misses some; the assay was immunoSEQ multiplex PCR. The table has 150,000 to 170,000 clones, over 85% seen once. The sequencing input was blood. All receptors derive from a man aged 35-49 years in good health.

The rearrangement links TRBV6-2 or TRBV6-3 to TRBJ1-5; D is unclear. The length of the CDR3 is 13 residues. Looked up from germline, CDR1 is MNHEY and CDR2 is SVGEGT. V shed 0 bases and J shed 6 bases, with 6 bases lying between them. CDR3 nucleotides: TGTGCCAGCAGTTACTCTGCGGGTCAGCCCCAGCATTTT. Translation gives CASSYSAGQPQHF.

The chain is built from TRBV7-9 and TRBJ1-2, with D maybe TRBD1 (5 bases). Trimming stripped 1 base from V and 3 bases from J, with 9 bases between. Germline V CDR1 and CDR2: SEHNR, FQNEAQ (reference sequence). The CDR3 length is 14 residues. The DNA of the CDR3 is TGTGCCAGCAGCTTAGTATCACAGGACTATGGCTACACCTTC. The encoded protein is CASSLVSQDYGYTF.

This chain links TRBV11-2 with TRBJ2-3; TRBD2 matches at 9 bases. The germline gives CDR1 SGHAT, CDR2 FQNNGV. The CDR3 contains 20 residues. Germline trimming cut 0 bases from V and 6 bases from J; bases unmatched to any gene: 19. The CDR3 nucleotides read TGTGCCAGCAGCTTAGATTCACAGAGCGGGGGGAGAAGACTGGAGGATACGCAGTATTTT. Amino acid sequence: CASSLDSQSGGRRLEDTQYF.

The sample holds one count of this clone. J is TRBJ2-7 and V is TRBV5-5; no clear D gene. CDR3 size: 12 residues. Looked up from germline, CDR1 is SGHKS and CDR2 is YYEKEE (reference sequence). V gave up 0 bases and J gave up 6 bases, with 7 bases separating them. The CDR3 region is CASSLDFREQYF. The CDR3 DNA sequence: TGTGCCAGCAGCTTGGACTTCCGCGAGCAGTACTTC. The variable domain in full, completed from reference TRBV5-5 and TRBJ2-7, reads DAGVTQSPTHLIKTRGQQVTLRCSPISGHKSVSWYQQVLGQGPQFIFQYYEKEERGRGNFPDRFSARQFPNYSSELNVNALLLGDSALYLCASSLDFREQYFGPGTRLTVT.

This sequence joins TRBV5-1 and TRBJ2-7, with TRBD1 matching over 7 bases. J was trimmed by 3 bases and V by 5 bases; bases with no gene match: 8. The CDR3 consists of 14 residues. CDR1 and CDR2 (germline): SGHRS, YFSETQ. CDR3 residues: CASSSGTELYEQYF. CDR3 bases: TGCGCCAGCAGTTCCGGGACAGAACTCTACGAGCAGTACTTC. Variable domain in full (rest from reference TRBV5-1 and TRBJ2-7): KAGVTQTPRYLIKTRGQQVTLSCSPISGHRSVSWYQQTPGQGLQFLFEYFSETQRNKGNFPGRFSGRQFSNSRSEMNVSTLELGDSALYLCASSSGTELYEQYFGPGTRLTVT.

V is TRBV5-6 and J is TRBJ2-7; D remains ambiguous. The germline gives CDR1 SGHDT, CDR2 YYEEEE. CDR3 length: 14 amino acids. Trimming pared 2 bases from V and 2 bases from J, leaving 11 bases between. The CDR3 sequence: CASSFYGSTYEQYF. For the CDR3, the DNA is TGTGCCAGCAGCTTCTATGGGTCCACCTACGAGCAGTACTTC.

The CDR3 nucleotides read TGTGCCAGCAGTTTGAACCGGGGGAACACCATATATTTT. Amino acids: CASSLNRGNTIYF. The V call is TRBV12-3 or TRBV12-4, the J call TRBJ1-3; the D gene is possibly TRBD1 (5 bases). V was cut by 3 bases and J by 7 bases, with 10 bases left in between. This CDR3 is built from 13 residues.

The table lists this clone with a count of one. V gene TRBV6-2 or TRBV6-3 combines with J gene TRBJ1-3, with D possibly matching TRBD1 (6 bases). CDR3 length: 15 residues. V gave up 2 bases and J gave up 2 bases, with 10 bases separating them. Germline values: CDR1 MNHEY, CDR2 SVGEGT. As DNA, the CDR3 is TGTGCCAGCAGTTACCGCCAGGGGCCTGGAAACACCATATATTTT. Translated, it gives CASSYRQGPGNTIYF.

The V call is TRBV25-1, the J call TRBJ1-1; D is possibly TRBD1 (6 bases). The germline V gene encodes CDR1 MGHDK and CDR2 SYGVNS. CDR3 length: 12 residues. CDR3 sequence: CASQQGMAEAFF. The CDR3 DNA reads TGTGCTAGCCAACAGGGTATGGCTGAAGCTTTCTTT.

V and J are TRBV30 and TRBJ2-7, with a possible D match to TRBD2 (7 bases). Looked up from germline, CDR1 is GTSNPN and CDR2 is SVGIG (reference sequence). Trimming cost V 2 bases and J 3 bases, with 11 bases left between them. This CDR3 has 13 residues. The CDR3 sequence: CAWSPGGGYEQYF. The CDR3 nucleotides read TGTGCCTGGAGTCCGGGGGGCGGCTACGAGCAGTACTTC.

This sequence joins TRBV30 and TRBJ2-7, with a possible D match to TRBD1 (5 bases). V shed 0 bases and J shed 0 bases, with 12 bases lying between them. The CDR3 is 15 residues long. Germline CDR1 and CDR2: GTSNPN and SVGIG (reference sequence). The chain's CDR3 is CAWSVPRDGSYEQYF. The CDR3 nucleotides are TGTGCCTGGAGTGTCCCCAGGGATGGCTCCTACGAGCAGTACTTC.